The rows below give T cell receptor beta chains drawn from one sample of a study of blood T cell repertoires in COVID-19. The assay was immunoSEQ multiplex PCR, and TCRdb's table has in-frame clones only and misses some. Of 75,000 to 85,000 clones listed, about 90% are singletons. Sequencing used peripheral blood. These receptors were obtained from a man aged 45-65 years with active COVID-19. CDR3s include the opening cysteine and the closing phenylalanine or tryptophan.

V,CDR3
TRBV6-5,CASSYGQERDYGYTF
TRBV3-1/TRBV3-2,CASSQTNYEQYF
TRBV5-1,CASSLEQPGELFF
TRBV4-1,CASSQVAGGPYNEQFF
TRBV5-4,CASSQGLATSSYNEQFF
TRBV7-2,CASSYVTAANYGYTF
TRBV28,CASSFRDTEAFF
TRBV19,CASSPKGSNSYEQYF
TRBV24-1,CATAQGASGTYNEQFF
TRBV24-1,CATSDRGTSGGSYNEQFF
TRBV21-1,CASSQHGGSTDTQYF
TRBV6-1,CASSEYPGGGNTEAFF
TRBV21-1,CASSKKTEYGYTF
TRBV28,CASSSPRVPSLSGYTF
TRBV18,CASSPGSHYNSPLHF
TRBV19,CASIPGGVGFQPQHF